The T cell receptor (beta chain) under discussion was sequenced for a study of response to subunit inactivated influenza vaccine. Study-level findings and limits: Authors suggested few new T cells are recruited by each seasonal influenza vaccination.

This CDR3 is built from 14 residues. With V trimmed by 6 bases and J by 7 bases, 9 bases remained unmatched. Germline assignment: CDR1 SQVTM and CDR2 ANQGSEA. As to this clonotype: The antigen is unknown.

TCRdb reprocessed the RT-PCR reads with MiXCR, giving one entry per CDR3 protein. The repertoire holds approximately 310,000 distinct CDR3 sequences, with less than 25% as singletons. This TCR was recovered from a man aged 50-75 years who received an inactivated influenza vaccine. The specimen was PBMCs from blood, collected around 22 months after vaccination. V gene TRBV29-1 combines with J gene TRBJ1-2; 12 bases are shared with TRBD1. The CDR3 loop is CSVASGTGGFGYTF. The CDR3 bases are TGCAGCGTCGCTTCCGGGACAGGGGGCTTTGGCTACACCTTC. The full variable domain, completed using reference TRBV29-1 and TRBJ1-2, is SAVISQKPSRDICQRGTSLTIQCQVDSQVTMMFWYRQQPGQSLTLIATANQGSEATYESGFVIDKFPISRPNLTFSTLTVSNMSPEDSSIYLCSVASGTGGFGYTFGSGTRLTVV.